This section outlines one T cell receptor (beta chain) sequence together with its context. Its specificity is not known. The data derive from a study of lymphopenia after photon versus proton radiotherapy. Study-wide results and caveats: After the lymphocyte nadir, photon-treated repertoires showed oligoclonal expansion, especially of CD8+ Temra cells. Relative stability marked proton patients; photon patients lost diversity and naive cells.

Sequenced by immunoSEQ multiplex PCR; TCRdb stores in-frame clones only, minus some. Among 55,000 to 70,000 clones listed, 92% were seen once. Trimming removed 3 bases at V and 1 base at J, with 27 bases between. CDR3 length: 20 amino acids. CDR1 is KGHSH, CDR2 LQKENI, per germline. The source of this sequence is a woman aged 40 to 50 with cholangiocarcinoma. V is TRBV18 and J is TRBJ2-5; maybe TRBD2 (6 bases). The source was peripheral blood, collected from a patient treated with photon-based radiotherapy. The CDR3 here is CASSPLGLGGTSRFQETQYF. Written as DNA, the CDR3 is TGTGCCAGCTCACCCCTCGGGCTGGGCGGGACCTCTAGGTTCCAAGAGACCCAGTACTTC.